The rows below give T cell receptor beta chains drawn from one sample of a study of vaccination and CD4 T cells after COVID-19. Their specific antigens are unknown. A single record per CDR3 protein comes from TCRdb applying MiXCR to the PCR reads. The table shows some 8,300 distinct CDR3 sequences, with approximately 48% occurring only once. The sample taken for sequencing was CD4+ T cells from blood, cultured in vitro. The receptors derive from a human donor who had recovered from COVID-19. Both conserved end residues are part of each CDR3. The D gene is left open where the match is weak. A row's size may be missing; if present it is once, few, many or a size class.

CDR3 length	V gene	D gene	J gene	clone size	CDR3 DNA	CDR3 protein
16	TRBV28	TRBD1	TRBJ1-6	once	TGTGCCAGCAACCCGATCTCGGGACAGTATAATTCACCCCTCCACTTT	CASNPISGQYNSPLHF
16	TRBV6-2/TRBV6-3	TRBD1	TRBJ1-1	NA	TGTGCCAGCAGCCCTTATACACAGGGGATGAACACTGAAGCTTTCTTT	CASSPYTQGMNTEAFF
15	TRBV2	NA	TRBJ1-6	NA	TGTGCCAGCAGTGAAGGGCAGTTTTCTAATTCACCCCTCCACTTT	CASSEGQFSNSPLHF
13	TRBV19	NA	TRBJ2-3	NA	TGTGCCAGTAGTATAGCGTCACAGGGAACGCAGTATTTT	CASSIASQGTQYF
14	TRBV15	NA	TRBJ2-7	medium-sized	TGTGCCACCAGCACCGTTGCGTCCTACGGCGAGCAGTACTTC	CATSTVASYGEQYF
15	TRBV2	TRBD1	TRBJ2-6	NA	TGTGCCAGCAGGCAGGGGGCTGGTGGGGCCAACGTCCTGACTTTC	CASRQGAGGANVLTF
15	TRBV19	TRBD2	TRBJ2-1	NA	TGTGCCAGTAGTGCACTAGCGGGAGGGCCTTGGGAGCAGTTCTTC	CASSALAGGPWEQFF
13	TRBV30	NA	TRBJ2-3	once	TGTGCCTGGAGCCGGGGGGCAACAGATACGCAGTATTTT	CAWSRGATDTQYF
16	TRBV12-3/TRBV12-4	TRBD2	TRBJ2-3	NA	TGTGCCAGCCGATTCTCTAGCGGGGGCAGCACAGATACGCAGTATTTT	CASRFSSGGSTDTQYF
13	TRBV12-3/TRBV12-4	NA	TRBJ1-2	once	TGTGCCAGCAGTTTTCGGCAGAAGGAGGGCTACACCTTC	CASSFRQKEGYTF
13	TRBV18	NA	TRBJ1-6	NA	TGTGCCAGCTCACCACGGAAGGATTCACCCCTCCACTTT	CASSPRKDSPLHF
12	TRBV6-1	TRBD1	TRBJ1-1	few	TGTGCCAGCAACAACAGGGGCCTGCAAGCTTTCTTT	CASNNRGLQAFF
11	TRBV29-1	NA	TRBJ2-1	NA	TGCAGCGTCGCCTACGGGAATGAGCAGTTCTTC	CSVAYGNEQFF
15	TRBV14	TRBD1	TRBJ2-5	few	TGTGCCAGCAGCCAAGTACAGGGGGCATGGGAGACCCAGTACTTC	CASSQVQGAWETQYF
14	TRBV18	NA	TRBJ2-7	NA	TGTGCCAGCTCACCACAGGACGGGGAACACGAGCAGTACTTC	CASSPQDGEHEQYF
13	TRBV24-1	TRBD2	TRBJ2-1	NA	TGTGCCGCTAGCGGGAGTTCCTACAATGAGCAGTTCTTC	CAASGSSYNEQFF
18	TRBV9	TRBD2	TRBJ2-3	NA	TGTGCCAGTCCGATTAGACTAGCGGGGGTCCCAAGCACAGATACGCAGTATTTT	CASPIRLAGVPSTDTQYF
14	TRBV18	TRBD2	TRBJ2-1	NA	TGTGCCAGCTCACCCGGGCTAGCGGGTCATGAGCAGTTCTTC	CASSPGLAGHEQFF
14	TRBV7-2	TRBD1	TRBJ2-5	NA	TGTGCCAGCAGCTTCAGGGGGTATGGAGAGACCCAGTACTTC	CASSFRGYGETQYF
16	TRBV7-2	TRBD2	TRBJ2-1	NA	TGTGCCAGCAGCTTAGATAGCGGGGCCTCCTACAATGAGCAGTTCTTC	CASSLDSGASYNEQFF
12	TRBV2	NA	TRBJ1-2	few	TGTGCCAGCAGTGAAACGAGGCATGGCTACACCTTC	CASSETRHGYTF
15	TRBV7-8	TRBD1	TRBJ1-1	NA	TGTGCCAGCAGCTTACGTCTCGGGACAGGCACTGAAGCTTTCTTT	CASSLRLGTGTEAFF
15	TRBV6-1	NA	TRBJ1-1	few	TGTGCCAGCAGCCGGGTAAACCCAACCGACACTGAAGCTTTCTTT	CASSRVNPTDTEAFF
14	TRBV7-2	NA	TRBJ2-1	once	TGTGCCAGCAGCTTAGAGATCGGGAGCAATGAGCAGTTCTTC	CASSLEIGSNEQFF
15	TRBV20-1	TRBD1	TRBJ1-2	once	TGCAGTGCTAGAAGGGGACAGGGGAGTAACTATGGCTACACCTTC	CSARRGQGSNYGYTF
15	TRBV20-1	NA	TRBJ2-7	few	TGCAGTGCTCAGGCTATCGGGACATCCTTCCACGAGCAGTACTTC	CSAQAIGTSFHEQYF
17	TRBV7-8	TRBD1	TRBJ1-5	NA	TGTGCCAGCAGCCCCGCGGGACAGTGGGGGGTAGGGCGTTCCCAGCATTTT	CASSPAGQWGVGRSQHF
15	TRBV10-3	TRBD1	TRBJ1-1	few	TGTGCCATCAGTGAACCGGGACAGCAGAACACTGAAGCTTTCTTT	CAISEPGQQNTEAFF
16	TRBV27	NA	TRBJ1-3	NA	TGTGCCAGCAGTTTAGGGGGGACGAGCTCTGGAAACACCATATATTTT	CASSLGGTSSGNTIYF
13	TRBV20-1	TRBD1	TRBJ2-5	few	TGCAGTGCTAGTTTGACAGGGGAAGAGACCCAGTACTTC	CSASLTGEETQYF